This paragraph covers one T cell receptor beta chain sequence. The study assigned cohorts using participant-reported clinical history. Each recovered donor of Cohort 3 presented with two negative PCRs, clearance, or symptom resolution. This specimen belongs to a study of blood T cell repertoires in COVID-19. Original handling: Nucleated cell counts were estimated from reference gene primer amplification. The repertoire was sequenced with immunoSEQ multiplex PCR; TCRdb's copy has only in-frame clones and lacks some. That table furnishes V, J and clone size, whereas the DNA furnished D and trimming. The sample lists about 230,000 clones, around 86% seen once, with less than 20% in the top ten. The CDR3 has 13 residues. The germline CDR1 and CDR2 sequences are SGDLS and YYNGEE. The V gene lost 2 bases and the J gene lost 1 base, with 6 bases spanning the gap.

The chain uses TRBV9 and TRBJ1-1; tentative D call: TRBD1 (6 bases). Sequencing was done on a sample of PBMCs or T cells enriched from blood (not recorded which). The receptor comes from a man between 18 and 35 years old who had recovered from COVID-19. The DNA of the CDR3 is TGTGCCAGCAGCGTGACAGGGAACACTGAAGCTTTCTTT. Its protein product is CASSVTGNTEAFF. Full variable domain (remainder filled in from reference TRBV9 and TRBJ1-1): DSGVTQTPKHLITATGQRVTLRCSPRSGDLSVYWYQQSLDQGLQFLIQYYNGEERAKGNILERFSAQQFPDLHSELNLSSLELGDSALYFCASSVTGNTEAFFGQGTRLTVV.